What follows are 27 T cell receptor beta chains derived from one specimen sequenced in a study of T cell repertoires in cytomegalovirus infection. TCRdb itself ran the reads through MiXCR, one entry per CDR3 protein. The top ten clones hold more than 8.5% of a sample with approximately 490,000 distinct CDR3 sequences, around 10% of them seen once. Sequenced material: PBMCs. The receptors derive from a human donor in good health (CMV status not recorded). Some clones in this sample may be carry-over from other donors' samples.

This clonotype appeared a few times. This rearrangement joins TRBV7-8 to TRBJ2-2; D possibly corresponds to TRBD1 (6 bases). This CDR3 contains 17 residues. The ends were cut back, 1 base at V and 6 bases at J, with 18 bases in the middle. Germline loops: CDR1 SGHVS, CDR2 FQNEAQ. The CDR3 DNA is TGTGCCAGCAGCTTAGGAGGTGTACAGGGCGCATCCGGGGAGCTGTTTTTT. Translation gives CASSLGGVQGASGELFF. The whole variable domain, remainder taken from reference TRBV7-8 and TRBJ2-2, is GAGVSQSPRYKVAKRGQDVALRCDPISGHVSLFWYQQALGQGPEFLTYFQNEAQLDKSGLPSDRFFAERPEGSVSTLKIQRTQQEDSAVYLCASSLGGVQGASGELFFGEGSRLTVL.

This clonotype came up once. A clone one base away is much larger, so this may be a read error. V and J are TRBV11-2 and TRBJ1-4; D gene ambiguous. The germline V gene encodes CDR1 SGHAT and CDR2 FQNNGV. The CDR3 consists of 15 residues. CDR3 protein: CASSAKYNPNENLFF. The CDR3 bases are TGTGCCAGCAGCGCGAAGTACAACCCTAATGAAAATCTGTTTTTT.

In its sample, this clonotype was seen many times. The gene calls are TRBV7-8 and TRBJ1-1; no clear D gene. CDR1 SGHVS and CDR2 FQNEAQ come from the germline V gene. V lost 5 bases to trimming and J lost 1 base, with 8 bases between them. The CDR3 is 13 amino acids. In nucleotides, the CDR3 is TGTGCCAGCAGCCTAACTTCGAACACTGAAGCTTTCTTT. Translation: CASSLTSNTEAFF.

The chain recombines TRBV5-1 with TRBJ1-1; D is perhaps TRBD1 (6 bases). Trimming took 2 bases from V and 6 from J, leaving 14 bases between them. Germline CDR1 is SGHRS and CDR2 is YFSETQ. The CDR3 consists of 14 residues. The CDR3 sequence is CASSFLQGSAEAFF. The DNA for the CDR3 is TGCGCCAGCAGCTTTCTACAGGGCTCTGCTGAAGCTTTCTTT.

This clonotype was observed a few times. CDR3 nucleotides: TGTGCCAGTAGTATCCCGACAGGCAAGAACACTGAAGCTTTCTTT. Amino acids: CASSIPTGKNTEAFF. This chain joins TRBV19 and TRBJ1-1, with a weak D call TRBD1 (6 bases). The germline gives CDR1 LNHDA, CDR2 SQIVND (reference sequence). V gave up 3 bases and J gave up 1 base, with 12 bases separating them. The CDR3 spans 15 residues.

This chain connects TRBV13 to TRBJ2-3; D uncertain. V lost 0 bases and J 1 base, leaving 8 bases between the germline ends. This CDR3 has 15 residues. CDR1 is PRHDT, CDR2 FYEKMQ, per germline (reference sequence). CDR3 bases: TGTGCCAGCAGCTTAGGCCGTAGAGGCACAGATACGCAGTATTTT. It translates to CASSLGRRGTDTQYF.

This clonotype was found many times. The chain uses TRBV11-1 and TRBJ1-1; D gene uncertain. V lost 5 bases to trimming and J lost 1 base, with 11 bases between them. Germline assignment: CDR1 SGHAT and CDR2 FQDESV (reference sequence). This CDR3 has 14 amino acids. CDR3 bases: TGTGCCAGCAGCCGGAGAGTGGGGAACACTGAAGCTTTCTTT. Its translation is CASSRRVGNTEAFF.

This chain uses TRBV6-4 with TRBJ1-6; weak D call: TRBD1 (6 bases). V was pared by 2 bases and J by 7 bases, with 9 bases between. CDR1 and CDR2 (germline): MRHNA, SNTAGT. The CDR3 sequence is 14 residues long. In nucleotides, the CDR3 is TGTGCCAGCAGTGACGGAACAGGGAATTCACCCCTCCACTTT. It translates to CASSDGTGNSPLHF.

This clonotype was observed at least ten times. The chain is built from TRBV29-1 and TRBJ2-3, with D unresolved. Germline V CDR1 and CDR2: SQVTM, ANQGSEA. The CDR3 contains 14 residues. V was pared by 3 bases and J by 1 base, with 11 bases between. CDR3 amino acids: CSVDSPQGTDTQYF. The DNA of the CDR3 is TGCAGCGTTGATAGCCCTCAGGGCACAGATACGCAGTATTTT.

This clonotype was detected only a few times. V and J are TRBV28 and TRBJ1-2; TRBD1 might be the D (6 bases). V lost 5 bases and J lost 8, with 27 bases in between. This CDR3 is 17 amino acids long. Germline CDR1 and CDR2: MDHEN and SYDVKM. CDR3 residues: CASSPFVVSTGLEGYTF. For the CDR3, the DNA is TGTGCCAGCAGTCCTTTCGTAGTATCAACAGGGTTGGAGGGCTACACCTTC.

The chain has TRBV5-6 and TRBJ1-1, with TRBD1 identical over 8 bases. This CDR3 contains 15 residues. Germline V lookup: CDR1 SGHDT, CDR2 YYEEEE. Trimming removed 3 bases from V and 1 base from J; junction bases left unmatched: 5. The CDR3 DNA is TGTGCCAGCAGCTGGCAGGGGGCGGGGAACACTGAAGCTTTCTTT. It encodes CASSWQGAGNTEAFF.

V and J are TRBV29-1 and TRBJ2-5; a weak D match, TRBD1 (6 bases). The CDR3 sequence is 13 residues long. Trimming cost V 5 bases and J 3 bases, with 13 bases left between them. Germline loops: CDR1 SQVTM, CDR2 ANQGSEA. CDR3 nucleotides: TGCAGCGTTTATACAGGGCTGGAAGAGACCCAGTACTTC. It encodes CSVYTGLEETQYF.

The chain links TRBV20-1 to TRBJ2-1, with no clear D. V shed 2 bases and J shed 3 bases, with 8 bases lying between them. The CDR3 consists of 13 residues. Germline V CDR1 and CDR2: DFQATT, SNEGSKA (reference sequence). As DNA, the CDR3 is TGCAGTGCTAGACGGGCCGGCTACAATGAGCAGTTCTTC. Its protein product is CSARRAGYNEQFF.

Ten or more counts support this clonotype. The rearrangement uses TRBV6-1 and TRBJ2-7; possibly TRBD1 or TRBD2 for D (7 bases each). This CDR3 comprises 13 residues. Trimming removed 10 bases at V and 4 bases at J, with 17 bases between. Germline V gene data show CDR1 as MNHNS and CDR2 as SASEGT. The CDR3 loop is CATPKQGGYEQYF. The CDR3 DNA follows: TGTGCCACCCCAAAGCAGGGGGGGTACGAGCAGTACTTC.

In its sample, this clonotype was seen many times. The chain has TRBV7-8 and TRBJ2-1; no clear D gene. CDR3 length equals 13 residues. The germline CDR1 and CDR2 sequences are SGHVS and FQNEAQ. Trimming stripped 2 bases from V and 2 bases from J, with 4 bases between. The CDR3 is CASSLPAYNEQFF. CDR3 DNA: TGTGCCAGCAGCTTACCTGCCTACAATGAGCAGTTCTTC.

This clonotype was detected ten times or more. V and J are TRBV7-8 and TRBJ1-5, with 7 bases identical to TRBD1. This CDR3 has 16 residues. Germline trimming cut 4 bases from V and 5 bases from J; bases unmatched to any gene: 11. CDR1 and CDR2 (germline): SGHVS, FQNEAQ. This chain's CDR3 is CASSSTTGVFHQPQHF. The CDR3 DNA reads TGTGCCAGCAGCTCAACTACAGGGGTTTTCCATCAGCCCCAGCATTTT.

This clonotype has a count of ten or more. CDR3 bases: TGTGCCATCAGTGAGTCCGACGGCGGCCGTCAGCCCCAGCATTTT. Protein sequence: CAISESDGGRQPQHF. The V and J genes are TRBV10-3 and TRBJ1-5; no firm D call. The CDR3 contains 15 residues. Per germline, CDR1 ENHRY and CDR2 SYGVKD. Trimming shortened V by 0 bases and J by 6 bases, and 12 bases separated the two germline ends.

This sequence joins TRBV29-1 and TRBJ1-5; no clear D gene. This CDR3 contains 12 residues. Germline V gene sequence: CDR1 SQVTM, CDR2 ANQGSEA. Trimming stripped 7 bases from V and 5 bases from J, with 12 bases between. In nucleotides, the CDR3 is TGCAGCGCGGAGGGATGGGATCAGCCCCAGCATTTT. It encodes CSAEGWDQPQHF.

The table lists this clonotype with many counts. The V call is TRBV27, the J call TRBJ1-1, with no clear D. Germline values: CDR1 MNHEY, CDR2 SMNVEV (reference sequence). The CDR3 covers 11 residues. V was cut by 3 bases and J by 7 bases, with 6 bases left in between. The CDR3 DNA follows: TGTGCCAGCAGTTTTGGGTTTGAAGCTTTCTTT. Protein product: CASSFGFEAFF.

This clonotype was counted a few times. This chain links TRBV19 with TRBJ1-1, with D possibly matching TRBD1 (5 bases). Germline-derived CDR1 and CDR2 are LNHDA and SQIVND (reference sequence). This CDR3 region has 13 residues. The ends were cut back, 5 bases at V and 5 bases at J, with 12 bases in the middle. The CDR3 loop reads CASSPLEGTEAFF. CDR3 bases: TGTGCCAGTAGTCCCCTAGAGGGGACTGAAGCTTTCTTT.

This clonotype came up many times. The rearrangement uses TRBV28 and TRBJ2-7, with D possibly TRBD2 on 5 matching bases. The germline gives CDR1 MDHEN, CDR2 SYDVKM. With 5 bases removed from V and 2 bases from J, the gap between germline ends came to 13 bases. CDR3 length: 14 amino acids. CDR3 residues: CASSPNGGAYEQYF. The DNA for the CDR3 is TGTGCCAGCAGTCCGAACGGAGGTGCCTACGAGCAGTACTTC.

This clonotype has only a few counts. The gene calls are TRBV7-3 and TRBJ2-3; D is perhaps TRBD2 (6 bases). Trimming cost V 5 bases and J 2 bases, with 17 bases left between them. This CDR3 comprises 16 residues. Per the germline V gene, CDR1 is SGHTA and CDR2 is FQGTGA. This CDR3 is CASSGSDGRTTDTQYF. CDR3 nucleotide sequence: TGTGCCAGCAGCGGTTCTGATGGGAGGACCACAGATACGCAGTATTTT.

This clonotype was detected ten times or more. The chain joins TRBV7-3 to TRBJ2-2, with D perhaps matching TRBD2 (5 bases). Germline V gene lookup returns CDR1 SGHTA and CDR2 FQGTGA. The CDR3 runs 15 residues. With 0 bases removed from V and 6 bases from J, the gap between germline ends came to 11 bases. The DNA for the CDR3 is TGTGCCAGCAGCTTAACGTCCGGGATCCCCGGGGAGCTGTTTTTT. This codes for CASSLTSGIPGELFF.

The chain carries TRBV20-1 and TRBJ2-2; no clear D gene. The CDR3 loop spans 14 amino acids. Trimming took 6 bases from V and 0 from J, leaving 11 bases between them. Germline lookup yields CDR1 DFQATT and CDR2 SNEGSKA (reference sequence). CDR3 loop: CSARRSANTGELFF. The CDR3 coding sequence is TGCAGTGCAAGACGGTCCGCGAACACCGGGGAGCTGTTTTTT.

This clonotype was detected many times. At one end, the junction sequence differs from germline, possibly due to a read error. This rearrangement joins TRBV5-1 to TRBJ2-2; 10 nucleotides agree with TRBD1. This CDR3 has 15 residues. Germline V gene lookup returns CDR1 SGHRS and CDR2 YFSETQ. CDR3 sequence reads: CASSPGQGYTGELFF. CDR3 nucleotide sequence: TGTGCCAGCAGCCCGGGACAGGGGTACACCGGGGAGCTGTTTTTT.

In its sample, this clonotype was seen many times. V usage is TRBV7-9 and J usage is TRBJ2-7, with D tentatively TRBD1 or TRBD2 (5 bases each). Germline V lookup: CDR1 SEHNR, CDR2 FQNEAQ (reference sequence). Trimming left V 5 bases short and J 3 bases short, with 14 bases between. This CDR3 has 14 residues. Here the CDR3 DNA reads TGTGCCAGCAGCCTGGGACGGGGAGACTACGAGCAGTACTTC. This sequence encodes CASSLGRGDYEQYF.

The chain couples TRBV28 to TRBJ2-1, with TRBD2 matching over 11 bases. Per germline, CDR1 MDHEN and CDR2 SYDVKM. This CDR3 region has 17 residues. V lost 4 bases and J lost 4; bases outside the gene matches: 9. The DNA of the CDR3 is TGTGCCAGCAGTTCCCCGGGACTAGCGGACGCTTACAATGAGCAGTTCTTC. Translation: CASSSPGLADAYNEQFF.